This TCR beta chain came from a study of blood T cell repertoires in COVID-19. About the study: Acute and convalescent COVID-19 specimens originated in the United States, Italy and Spain. Sources were T cells, B-cell-depleted T cells, or PBMCs; the material itself was cDNA or gDNA.

CDR1 is SGHAT and CDR2 is FQNNGV in the germline V gene. Unmatched junction bases numbered 2, after V lost 4 bases and J lost 2 bases. The CDR3 loop spans 14 amino acids. The authors' processing: Nucleated cell counts were estimated from reference gene primer amplification. Produced via immunoSEQ multiplex PCR; TCRdb's table is partial and in-frame only. The DNA was the basis for D and trimming; V, J and clone size are from that table. This sample has around 620,000 clones, with 80% to 90% found just once. Of note for this clone: The sample has other DNA sequences that encode this CDR3 too.

The sequence derives from a young woman with acute or convalescent COVID-19. The sequenced material came from peripheral blood. This chain uses TRBV11-2 with TRBJ1-2; 9 nucleotides agree with TRBD1. This chain's CDR3 is CASSSGTGNYGYTF. The CDR3 region has the DNA TGTGCCAGCAGCTCCGGGACAGGGAACTATGGCTACACCTTC.